Given below is one T cell receptor beta chain in context. What it binds is not known. The record originates from a study of graft-versus-host responses after intestinal transplantation. Study details: Recipients were given multivisceral, liver-intestinal, or isolated intestinal transplants. All recipients got anti-thymocyte globulin induction, then tacrolimus and steroids for roughly three years. Notes on the study in general: Maximum circulating GvH clone levels tracked with early post-transplant HvG decreases. Recipient bone marrow held GvH clones, some seen earlier in ileum or blood.

TCRdb's table, derived via immunoSEQ multiplex PCR, lists solely in-frame clones and lacks some. This table has some 40,000 clones, roughly 91% appearing once. The sample here was PBMCs, taken roughly 270 days after transplant. The receptor was derived from a human patient who received an intestinal transplant, so some T cells may come from the graft donor.

The CDR3 DNA reads TGTGCCAGCAGAGGACTAGCGGATTACAATGAGCAGTTCTTC. Its protein product is CASRGLADYNEQFF. J is TRBJ2-1 and V is TRBV27; 10 bases agree with TRBD2. After removal of 6 bases from V and 4 bases from J, the junction contained 3 bases not matched to a gene. The germline CDR1 and CDR2 sequences are MNHEY and SMNVEV (reference sequence). The length of the CDR3 is 14 residues.